This TCR beta chain was identified during a study of T cells in Graves' hyperthyroidism and ophthalmopathy. The study's findings and limits: Model-based prediction identified ophthalmopathy a median around 6.5 months prior to its onset. Separation of ophthalmopathy from stable hyperthyroidism was achieved by a 13 V-J model.

V lost 2 bases, J lost 6 bases, and 10 bases lay in between. The CDR3 has 14 residues. The germline V gene encodes CDR1 MNHNY and CDR2 SVGAGI (reference sequence). The table lists this clonotype with a count of one. Its antigen is still unknown. Exclusion of patients followed from uncontrolled infection, other autoimmune disease, pregnancy or lactation. Diagnoses were established using clinical symptoms, serum thyroxine and TRAb, thyroid ultrasound and orbital computed tomography. The source material, RNA transcripts, was used to amplify TCR beta CDR3 regions. First-round RT-PCR of the TCR CDR3 relied on the HTBI primer set. TCRdb analysed the multiplex PCR reads with MiXCR anew, one entry per CDR3 protein. The repertoire holds fewer than 650,000 distinct CDR3 sequences, 46% seen once, with about 43% in the top ten.

This receptor was obtained from an adult woman with Graves' disease, either hyperthyroidism or ophthalmopathy (not recorded which). The chain carries TRBV6-6 and TRBJ2-2; the D is unclear. The sample was peripheral blood or thyroid tissue (not recorded which). This CDR3 reads CASSYEYLAGELFF. The CDR3 DNA follows: TGTGCCAGCAGTTACGAATATCTTGCCGGGGAGCTGTTTTTT.